This T cell receptor (beta chain) was sequenced during a study of blood T cell repertoires in COVID-19. Looking at the study overall: The United States, Italy and Spain were the sources of the acute and convalescent COVID-19 samples.

The table came from immunoSEQ multiplex PCR; TCRdb's copy has only in-frame clones and leaves some out. This sample has around 200,000 clones, with around 83% found just once. Per germline, CDR1 MRHNA and CDR2 SNTAGT. With 2 bases removed from V and 10 bases from J, the gap between germline ends came to 15 bases. The CDR3 extends over 15 amino acids. The rearrangement joins TRBV6-4 to TRBJ1-6; D might be TRBD1 (6 bases). The sample taken for sequencing was peripheral blood. The origin of this receptor is a woman aged 40 to 49 with acute or convalescent COVID-19. As DNA, the CDR3 is TGTGCCAGCAGTGACACGGACAGCTCTGGGTCACCCCTCCACTTT. The encoded protein is CASSDTDSSGSPLHF.